This T cell receptor beta chain was sequenced during a study of T-cell reconstitution after alpha-beta-depleted transplantation in children. CDR1 is ENHRY and CDR2 is SYGVKD in the germline V gene. The CDR3 has 13 amino acids. Trimming took 0 bases from V and 10 from J, leaving 12 bases between them. Overall study findings and caveats: For some patients, TCRbeta diversity was high at day 60 because of recipient T cells and thymic progenitors that survived.

A remark on this clonotype: Its antigen is undetermined.

Unique molecular identifiers featured in how the TCRbeta library was prepared. TCRdb redid the calling of the PCR reads with MiXCR, one entry per CDR3 protein. The table lists about 440,000 distinct CDR3 sequences, around two fifths of them singletons. The TCR comes from a girl aged 2 to 10 with aplastic anemia, due to receive a stem cell transplant. Sequencing was performed on PBMCs, taken before TCRalphabeta/CD19-depleted stem cell transplant. This chain uses TRBV10-3 with TRBJ1-1; no firm D call. The CDR3 DNA follows: TGTGCCATCAGTGAGTCGCCCAGTCCAGCAGCTTTCTTT. It encodes CAISESPSPAAFF.